This T cell receptor beta chain was found in a study of cytomegalovirus exposure and HLA in healthy donors. Regarding the study as a whole: Researchers counted roughly 150 TCR beta chains as cytomegalovirus-associated.

Points on this clone: Antigen: not known.

Clones were read by immunoSEQ multiplex PCR, and TCRdb kept only the in-frame ones, dropping some. The table has some 170,000 clones, 85% seen once. The CDR3 is 14 amino acids. Trimming pared 0 bases from V and 4 bases from J, leaving 7 bases between. The germline V gene encodes CDR1 SGHDT and CDR2 YYEEEE. The chain joins TRBV5-6 to TRBJ2-2; no reliable D call. Sequenced sample: PBMCs. This sequence was found in a young man in good health and CMV-seropositive. The CDR3 coding sequence is TGTGCCAGCAGCTTGGCATACGGCACCGGGGAGCTGTTTTTT. Protein sequence: CASSLAYGTGELFF.